This T cell receptor (beta chain) is drawn from a study of cytomegalovirus exposure and HLA in healthy donors. Turning to the study itself: Samples from HLA-typed donors yielded around 85 million unique TCRs in an early data release. Findings and caveats of the study: After further analysis at a later stage, 15,000 to 20,000 TCR beta sequences were associated with HLA alleles at 0.05 false discovery rate. Most CMV-associated TCR beta chains were later found to appear HLA-restricted. Later, TCR association rates were found to vary by HLA locus, highest for DRB1 and lowest for HLA-C.

As to this clone: Its antigen is still unknown.

Both 60 Vbeta primers and 13 Jbeta primers went into the PCR. Assay: immunoSEQ multiplex PCR; the TCRdb copy retains only in-frame clones and omits some. The sample lists around 240,000 clones, roughly 87% occurring once. This CDR3 region has 13 residues. The germline gives CDR1 MNHEY, CDR2 SVGAGI. Trimming at V came to 6 bases and at J to 2 bases, leaving 3 bases not matched to a gene. This chain links TRBV6-5 with TRBJ1-1, with 7 bases aligning to TRBD1. This receptor was identified in a woman in her thirties or forties in good health and CMV-seropositive. Material for sequencing was PBMCs. The CDR3 loop reads CASSRTGNTEAFF. The CDR3 bases are TGTGCCAGCAGCCGGACAGGCAACACTGAAGCTTTCTTT.